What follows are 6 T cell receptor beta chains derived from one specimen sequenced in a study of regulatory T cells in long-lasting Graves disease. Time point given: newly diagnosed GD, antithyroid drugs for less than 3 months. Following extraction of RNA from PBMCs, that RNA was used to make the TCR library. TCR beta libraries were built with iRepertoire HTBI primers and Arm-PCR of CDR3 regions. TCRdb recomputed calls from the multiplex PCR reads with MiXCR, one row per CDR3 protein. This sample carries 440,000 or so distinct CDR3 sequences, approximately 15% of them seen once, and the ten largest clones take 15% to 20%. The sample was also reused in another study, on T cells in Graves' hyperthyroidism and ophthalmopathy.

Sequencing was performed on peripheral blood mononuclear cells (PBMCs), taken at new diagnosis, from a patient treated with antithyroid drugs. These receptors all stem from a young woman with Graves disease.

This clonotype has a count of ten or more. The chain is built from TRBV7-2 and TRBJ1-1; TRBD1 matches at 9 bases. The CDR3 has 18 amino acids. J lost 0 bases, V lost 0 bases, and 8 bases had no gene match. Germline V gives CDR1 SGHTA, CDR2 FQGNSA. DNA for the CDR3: TGTGCCAGCAGCTTAGCGGGGGGGACAGGGCTATTGAACACTGAAGCTTTCTTT. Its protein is CASSLAGGTGLLNTEAFF. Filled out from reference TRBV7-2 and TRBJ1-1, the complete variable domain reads GAGVSQSPSNKVTEKGKDVELRCDPISGHTALYWYRQSLGQGLEFLIYFQGNSAPDKSGLPSDRFSAERTGGSVSTLTIQRTQQEDSAVYLCASSLAGGTGLLNTEAFFGQGTRLTVV.

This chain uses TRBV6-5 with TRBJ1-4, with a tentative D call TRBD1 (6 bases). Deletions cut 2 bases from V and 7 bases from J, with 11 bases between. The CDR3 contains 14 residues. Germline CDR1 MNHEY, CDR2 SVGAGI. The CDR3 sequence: CASSYGGSVEKLFF. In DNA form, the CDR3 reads TGTGCCAGCAGTTACGGGGGCAGCGTTGAAAAACTGTTTTTT.

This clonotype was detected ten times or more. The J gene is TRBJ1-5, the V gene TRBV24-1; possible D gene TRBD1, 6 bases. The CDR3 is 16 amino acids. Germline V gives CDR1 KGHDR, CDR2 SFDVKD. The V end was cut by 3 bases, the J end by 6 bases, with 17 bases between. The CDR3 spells CATSDPKQGRGQPQHF. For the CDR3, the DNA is TGTGCCACCAGTGATCCGAAACAGGGCCGGGGTCAGCCCCAGCATTTT.

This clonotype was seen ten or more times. As DNA, the CDR3 is TGCGCCAGCAGAGTTGATAGCGGGAGGTCGGGTGAGCAGTTCTTC. Translating gives CASRVDSGRSGEQFF. The chain joins TRBV5-1 to TRBJ2-1; 10 bases are a match to TRBD2. The CDR3 covers 15 residues. V dropped 5 bases and J dropped 9; count of bases not matched to a gene: 11. Germline CDR1 and CDR2: SGHRS and YFSETQ.

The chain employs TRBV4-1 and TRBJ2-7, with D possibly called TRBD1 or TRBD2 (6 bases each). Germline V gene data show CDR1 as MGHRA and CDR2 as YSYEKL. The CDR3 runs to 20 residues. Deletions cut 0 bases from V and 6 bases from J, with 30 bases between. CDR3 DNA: TGCGCCAGCAGCCAAGACCGCCGCCTTAACAGGGCCAGGGTAGCGGCCGAGCAGTACTTC. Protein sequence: CASSQDRRLNRARVAAEQYF.

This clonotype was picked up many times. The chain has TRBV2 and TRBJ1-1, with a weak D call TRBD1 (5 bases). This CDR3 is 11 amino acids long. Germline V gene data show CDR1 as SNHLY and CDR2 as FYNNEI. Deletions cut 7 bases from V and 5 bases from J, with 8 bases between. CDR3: CASMGDTEAFF. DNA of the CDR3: TGTGCCAGCATGGGGGATACTGAAGCTTTCTTT. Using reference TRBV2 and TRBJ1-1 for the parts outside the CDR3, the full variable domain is EPEVTQTPSHQVTQMGQEVILRCVPISNHLYFYWYRQILGQKVEFLVSFYNNEISEKSEIFDDQFSVERPDGSNFTLKIRSTKLEDSAMYFCASMGDTEAFFGQGTRLTVV.